This TCR beta chain was identified in a study of blood T cells in healthy people across ages. Study-level information: Template switching picked up about one barcoded beta molecule for each two T cells.

Aged about 6 to 95, donors were systemically healthy Caucasians from Russia. This clonotype was picked up one time. CDR1 and CDR2 from the germline V gene are GTSNPN and SVGIG (reference sequence). This CDR3 has 13 amino acids. A sample-barcoded 5' primer and a J-beta primer mix were used in a second PCR of about 7 to 12 cycles. TCRdb passed the 5' RACE reads through MiXCR, listing each CDR3 protein once. The profile shows fewer than 2,000,000 distinct CDR3 sequences, around 35% of them singletons. The sequence was obtained from a woman in her thirties in good health. The chain combines TRBV30 with TRBJ2-1; 11 bases fit TRBD2. The sequenced sample consisted of blood. CDR3 region: CAWGTSGPGEQFF. CDR3 nucleotide sequence: TGTGCGTGGGGGACTAGCGGTCCGGGGGAGCAGTTCTTC. The whole variable domain, remainder taken from reference TRBV30 and TRBJ2-1, is SQTIHQWPATLVQPVGSPLSLECTVEGTSNPNLYWYRQAAGRGLQLLFYSVGIGQISSEVPQNLSASRPQDRQFILSSKKLLLSDSGFYLCAWGTSGPGEQFFGPGTRLTVL.